This T cell receptor (beta chain) was sequenced during a study of cytomegalovirus exposure and HLA in healthy donors. On the study more broadly: About 179 million T cells yielded roughly 120 million unique TCR beta sequences in earlier analysis.

General study points: An ancestry cluster, one associated with Asian ancestry, reportedly showed fewer N-insertions than the approximately 660-donor mean in a later analysis. A few chains tied to CMV proved CMV antigen-specific in vitro.

The PCR contained 60 Vbeta and 13 Jbeta primers. Sequencing used immunoSEQ multiplex PCR; TCRdb keeps in-frame clones, though not all of them. The repertoire holds roughly 130,000 clones, with over 60% as singletons. This clone was found once. The antigen remains unidentified. V lost 1 base and J lost 5; bases outside the gene matches: 2. CDR3 length: 14 residues. CDR1 SEHNR and CDR2 FQNEAQ come from the germline V gene (reference sequence). The chain employs TRBV7-9 and TRBJ2-1; TRBD2 matches 7 bases. Sequences were obtained from PBMCs. This clonotype originated in a man between 18 and 35 years old in good health and CMV-seronegative. The CDR3 DNA is TGTGCCAGCAGCTTAGTTGCGGGGGACAATGAGCAGTTCTTC. The encoded protein is CASSLVAGDNEQFF.